This TCR beta chain was sequenced in a study of blood T cell repertoires in COVID-19. As for the study in general: From T cells, B-cell-depleted T cells, or PBMCs came the material, which was cDNA or gDNA.

How the authors handled the data: The assay estimated nucleated cells by amplifying reference gene primers. Produced via immunoSEQ multiplex PCR; TCRdb's table is partial and in-frame only. V, J and clone size are those of that table, while D and trimming were read from the DNA. The data show about 180,000 clones, about 82% seen once. This CDR3 contains 17 residues. The chain links TRBV12-1 to TRBJ1-6. TRBV12-1 is noted as a pseudogene. The sequencing input was peripheral blood. This receptor was taken from a man between 50 and 59 years old with active or convalescent COVID-19. The CDR3 DNA reads as TGTGCCAGCAGCTTTGCGCGGAGGGTGGGTAGTTATTCACCCCTCCACTTT. It codes for CASSFARRVGSYSPLHF.